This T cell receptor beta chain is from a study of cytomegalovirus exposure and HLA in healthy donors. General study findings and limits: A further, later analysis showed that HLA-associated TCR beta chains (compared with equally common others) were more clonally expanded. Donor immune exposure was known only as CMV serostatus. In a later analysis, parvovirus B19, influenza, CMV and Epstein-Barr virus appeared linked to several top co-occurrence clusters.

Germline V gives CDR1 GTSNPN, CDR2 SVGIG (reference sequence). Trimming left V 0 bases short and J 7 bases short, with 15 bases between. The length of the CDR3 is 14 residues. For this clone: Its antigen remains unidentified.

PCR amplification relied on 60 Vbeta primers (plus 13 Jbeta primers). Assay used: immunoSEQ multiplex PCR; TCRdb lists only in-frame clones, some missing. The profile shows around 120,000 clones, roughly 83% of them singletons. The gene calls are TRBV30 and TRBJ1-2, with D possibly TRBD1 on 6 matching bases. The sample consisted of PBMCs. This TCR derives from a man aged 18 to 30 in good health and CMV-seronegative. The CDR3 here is CAWSVGLAGAGYTF. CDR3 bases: TGTGCCTGGAGTGTTGGTTTGGCAGGGGCTGGCTACACCTTC.